The 27 T cell receptor beta chains below were found in one sample sequenced in a study of T cell responses to AZD1222 COVID-19 vaccine. The method was immunoSEQ multiplex PCR; TCRdb's version includes in-frame clones alone and lacks a portion of them. This table has around 120,000 clones, 85% to 90% appearing once. The sample in question was peripheral blood, obtained on day 0 of MenACWY control vaccination. The receptors originated from an adult in good health.

The chain carries TRBV7-8 and TRBJ1-5, with D possibly TRBD1 on 5 matching bases. V lost 5 bases to trimming and J lost 5 bases, with 13 bases between them. The CDR3 is 14 residues long. CDR1 and CDR2 from the germline V gene are SGHVS and FQNEAQ. CDR3 residues: CASSRAEGDQPQHF. In DNA form, the CDR3 reads TGTGCCAGCAGCCGAGCTGAAGGGGATCAGCCCCAGCATTTT.

The chain is built from TRBV9 and TRBJ2-7, with no clear D. The germline gives CDR1 SGDLS, CDR2 YYNGEE. CDR3 length: 15 amino acids. The V and J ends lost 1 base and 4 bases respectively, with 15 bases between them. The CDR3 loop is CASSVFPGKQYEQYF. CDR3 nucleotides: TGTGCCAGCAGCGTATTTCCAGGAAAACAATACGAGCAGTACTTC.

This clone was seen once. This chain connects TRBV11-3 to TRBJ2-7; TRBD2 aligns across 14 bases. Germline CDR1 reads SGHNT; CDR2 reads YENEEA. J was trimmed by 5 bases and V by 3 bases; bases with no gene match: 12. The CDR3 extends over 18 amino acids. CDR3 region: CASSLEGTSGRAVHEQYF. In DNA form, the CDR3 reads TGTGCCAGCAGCTTGGAAGGGACTAGCGGGAGAGCCGTCCACGAGCAGTACTTC.

The V call is TRBV9, the J call TRBJ1-2; D is ambiguous. V was trimmed by 3 bases and J by 4 bases, leaving 13 bases between them. The CDR3 is made up of 14 amino acids. Germline CDR1 reads SGDLS; CDR2 reads YYNGEE. The CDR3 reads CASSAIPGTYGYTF. CDR3 in DNA: TGTGCCAGCAGCGCCATCCCAGGAACCTATGGCTACACCTTC.

The genes are TRBV9 and TRBJ1-2; D unresolved. Germline V gene sequence: CDR1 SGDLS, CDR2 YYNGEE. V was clipped by 2 bases and J by 0 bases, with 11 bases between them. The CDR3 loop spans 15 amino acids. CDR3 DNA: TGTGCCAGCAGCGTCGTAGATGGTTCTAACTATGGCTACACCTTC. Translated: CASSVVDGSNYGYTF.

V and J are TRBV7-9 and TRBJ2-1; D is unresolved. The CDR3 contains 16 residues. CDR1 and CDR2 (germline): SEHNR, FQNEAQ (reference sequence). Deletions cut 5 bases from V and 5 bases from J, with 19 bases between. Here the CDR3 reads CASSRHEVMVHNEQFF. The DNA of the CDR3 is TGTGCCAGCAGCCGACACGAGGTAATGGTCCACAATGAGCAGTTCTTC.

The chain couples TRBV27 to TRBJ2-7; unclear D gene. Germline loops: CDR1 MNHEY, CDR2 SMNVEV (reference sequence). This CDR3 has 11 amino acids. Trimming shortened V by 6 bases and J by 0 bases, and 3 bases separated the two germline ends. The CDR3 protein is CASRTSYEQYF. The CDR3 DNA sequence: TGTGCCAGCAGGACCTCCTACGAGCAGTACTTC.

This clone was seen just once. V gene TRBV29-1 combines with J gene TRBJ2-3, with D possibly matching TRBD2 (6 bases). The CDR3 is 13 amino acids. The germline V gene encodes CDR1 SQVTM and CDR2 ANQGSEA. The V gene lost 4 bases and the J gene lost 1 base, with 9 bases spanning the gap. The CDR3 sequence: CSVGDFGTDTQYF. CDR3 bases: TGCAGCGTTGGGGACTTCGGCACAGATACGCAGTATTTT.

The chain has TRBV10-3 and TRBJ1-5; D not certain. The CDR3 totals 13 residues. Trimming removed 1 base at V and 2 bases at J, with 3 bases between. Germline CDR1 ENHRY, CDR2 SYGVKD. As DNA, the CDR3 is TGTGCCATCAGTGAGTACGGCAATCAGCCCCAGCATTTT. Protein product: CAISEYGNQPQHF.

The chain joins TRBV18 to TRBJ1-1; D ambiguous. V lost 7 bases to trimming and J lost 7 bases, with 19 bases between them. Germline loops: CDR1 KGHSH, CDR2 LQKENI. The CDR3 is made up of 14 amino acids. This CDR3 is CASCSQGQRLEAFF. The CDR3, as DNA: TGTGCCAGCTGCAGCCAAGGGCAACGGCTTGAAGCTTTCTTT.

This clone was picked up one time. The gene calls are TRBV10-3 and TRBJ2-7; TRBD2 aligns across 14 bases. J gave up 3 bases and V 3 bases, and 4 bases lay outside the gene matches. The CDR3 sequence is 16 residues long. Looked up from germline, CDR1 is ENHRY and CDR2 is SYGVKD. The CDR3 protein is CAISDPGLAGGYEQYF. The CDR3 DNA reads as TGTGCCATCAGTGACCCCGGACTAGCGGGGGGCTACGAGCAGTACTTC.

The chain couples TRBV21-1 to TRBJ2-5; the D call of TRBD1 is as the table states it, not checked on the DNA. TRBV21-1 is deemed a pseudogene. This CDR3 contains 17 residues. The CDR3 region has the DNA TGTGCCAGCAGCAAGGATGCTCAGGGGTGGAAGGAAGAGACCCAGTACTTC. It yields the protein CASSKDAQGWKEETQYF.

The gene calls are TRBV28 and TRBJ1-5; D is unresolved. The V gene lost 3 bases and the J gene lost 5 bases, with 11 bases spanning the gap. Germline CDR1 and CDR2: MDHEN and SYDVKM. The CDR3 is 14 amino acids. This CDR3 is CASSLYRDYQPQHF. The CDR3 DNA sequence: TGTGCCAGCAGTTTGTATAGGGATTATCAGCCCCAGCATTTT.

The V call is TRBV18, the J call TRBJ1-6; D may be TRBD1 (6 bases). V lost 2 bases, J lost 2 bases, and 13 bases lay in between. The CDR3 loop spans 17 amino acids. Per germline, CDR1 KGHSH and CDR2 LQKENI. CDR3 in amino acids: CASSPRQVGPYNSPLHF. The DNA for the CDR3 is TGTGCCAGCTCACCAAGACAGGTCGGGCCCTATAATTCACCCCTCCACTTT.

This clone was recorded once. The chain combines TRBV6-9 with TRBJ1-2, with TRBD1 matching 7 bases. Germline CDR1 and CDR2: MNHGY and SVAAGI. Trimming cost V 11 bases and J 0 bases; bases outside gene matches: 21. The CDR3 is 18 amino acids. This chain's CDR3 is CAADPQGTGPSANYGYTF. CDR3 DNA sequence: TGTGCCGCAGACCCACAGGGGACGGGCCCTTCAGCTAACTATGGCTACACCTTC.

This clone has only one observation. The V gene is TRBV30, the J gene TRBJ1-4; D is unclear. CDR3 length: 14 residues. Trimming removed 4 bases at V and 5 bases at J, with 14 bases between. From germline, CDR1 is GTSNPN and CDR2 SVGIG (reference sequence). The CDR3 DNA sequence: TGTGCCTGGACCCCTGGGAGCCTCAATGAAAAACTGTTTTTT. Protein sequence: CAWTPGSLNEKLFF.

This rearrangement joins TRBV13 to TRBJ1-3; no clear D. With 1 base removed from V and 0 bases from J, the gap between germline ends came to 7 bases. The CDR3 totals 15 residues. Germline V gives CDR1 PRHDT, CDR2 FYEKMQ (reference sequence). The CDR3 sequence is CASSLVGYSGNTIYF. For the CDR3, the DNA is TGTGCCAGCAGCTTAGTGGGCTACTCTGGAAACACCATATATTTT.

CDR3 region: CASSTQGIDTEAFF. CDR3 nucleotide sequence: TGTGCCAGCTCAACACAGGGAATTGACACTGAAGCTTTCTTT. V is TRBV18 and J is TRBJ1-1; D is perhaps TRBD1 (6 bases). V was clipped by 5 bases and J by 3 bases, with 13 bases between them. CDR1 is KGHSH and CDR2 is LQKENI in the germline V gene. This CDR3 has 14 residues.

This rearrangement joins TRBV5-1 to TRBJ1-2; D is perhaps TRBD1 (5 bases). CDR3 size: 14 residues. The V and J ends lost 0 bases and 5 bases respectively, with 11 bases between them. CDR1 is SGHRS, CDR2 YFSETQ, per germline. CDR3 residues: CASSLARAWYGYTF. The CDR3 DNA reads TGCGCCAGCAGCTTGGCCAGGGCCTGGTATGGCTACACCTTC.

The CDR3 here is CASSVGMETQYF. For the CDR3, the DNA is TGTGCCAGCAGTGTGGGTATGGAGACCCAGTACTTC. The rearrangement joins TRBV2 to TRBJ2-5; D uncertain. V was shortened by 4 bases and J by 5 bases, with 8 bases between the two germline ends. The CDR3 has 12 residues. From germline, CDR1 is SNHLY and CDR2 FYNNEI.

The chain couples TRBV11-3 to TRBJ2-3, with TRBD1 matching 9 bases. Germline V lookup: CDR1 SGHNT, CDR2 YENEEA. CDR3 length equals 16 residues. Germline trimming cut 1 base from V and 2 bases from J; bases unmatched to any gene: 4. The CDR3 sequence: CASSLVTGGATDTQYF. The CDR3 nucleotides are TGTGCCAGCAGCTTAGTGACAGGGGGTGCCACAGATACGCAGTATTTT.

The chain couples TRBV6-5 to TRBJ1-1; D gene uncertain. The V gene's germline CDR1 is MNHEY and CDR2 SVGAGI. V lost 3 bases and J lost 5, with 16 bases in between. The CDR3 extends over 15 amino acids. The CDR3 coding sequence is TGTGCCAGCAGTTATACTACCCGGGTTAGGACTGAAGCTTTCTTT. It yields the protein CASSYTTRVRTEAFF.

The chain couples TRBV5-1 to TRBJ1-1, with D possibly being TRBD1 (6 bases). CDR3 length: 15 amino acids. Germline V gene sequence: CDR1 SGHRS, CDR2 YFSETQ. The V end was cut by 2 bases, the J end by 0 bases, with 11 bases between. The DNA of the CDR3 is TGCGCCAGCAGCTTTTCGGGGGGCATGAACACTGAAGCTTTCTTT. The encoded protein is CASSFSGGMNTEAFF.

This chain uses TRBV19 with TRBJ1-4; 7 nucleotides line up with TRBD1. The trim removed 3 bases at V and 7 bases at J, leaving 14 bases unmatched. CDR3 size: 17 residues. Per the germline V gene, CDR1 is LNHDA and CDR2 is SQIVND (reference sequence). The CDR3 region has the DNA TGTGCCAGTAGTATTGAGGGGGCCATATCATCCGGTGAAAAACTGTTTTTT. As protein: CASSIEGAISSGEKLFF.

The chain joins TRBV7-9 to TRBJ1-4, with 9 bases identical to TRBD1. Trimming cost V 5 bases and J 5 bases; bases outside gene matches: 6. Germline lookup yields CDR1 SEHNR and CDR2 FQNEAQ (reference sequence). This CDR3 spans 15 amino acids. The CDR3 region is CASSLGDRENEKLFF. The CDR3 DNA follows: TGTGCCAGCAGCCTCGGGGACAGGGAAAATGAAAAACTGTTTTTT.

This clone is a singleton in its sample. The CDR3 region has the DNA TGTGCCACCAGAGGGGGTTCGGACACCGGGGAGCTGTTTTTT. It codes for CATRGGSDTGELFF. This rearrangement joins TRBV24-1 to TRBJ2-2, with a weak D call TRBD1 (6 bases). Germline lookup yields CDR1 KGHDR and CDR2 SFDVKD. The V end lost 7 bases, the J end lost 3 bases, and 11 bases lay between the germline ends. This CDR3 has 14 residues.

The CDR3 region has the DNA TGCGCCAGCAGCTTGAGTAGCGGAGAAAATGAGCAGTTCTTC. This encodes CASSLSSGENEQFF. The chain employs TRBV5-1 and TRBJ2-1, with a weak D call TRBD2 (6 bases). Per the germline V gene, CDR1 is SGHRS and CDR2 is YFSETQ. This CDR3 has 14 residues. The V end was cut by 1 base, the J end by 7 bases, with 12 bases between.